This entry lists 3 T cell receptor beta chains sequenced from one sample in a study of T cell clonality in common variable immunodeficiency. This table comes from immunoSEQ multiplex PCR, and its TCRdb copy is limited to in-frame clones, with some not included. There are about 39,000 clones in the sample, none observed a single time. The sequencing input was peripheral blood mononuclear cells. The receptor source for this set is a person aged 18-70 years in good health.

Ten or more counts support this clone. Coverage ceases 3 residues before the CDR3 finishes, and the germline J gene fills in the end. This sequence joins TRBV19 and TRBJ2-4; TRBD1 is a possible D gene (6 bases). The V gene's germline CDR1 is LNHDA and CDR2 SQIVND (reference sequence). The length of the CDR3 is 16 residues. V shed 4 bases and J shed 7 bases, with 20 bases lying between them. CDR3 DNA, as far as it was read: TGTGCCAGTAGTAACGGGACACCCCTAGAAAACAACATT. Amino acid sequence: CASSNGTPLENNI. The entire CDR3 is CASSNGTPLENNIQYF.

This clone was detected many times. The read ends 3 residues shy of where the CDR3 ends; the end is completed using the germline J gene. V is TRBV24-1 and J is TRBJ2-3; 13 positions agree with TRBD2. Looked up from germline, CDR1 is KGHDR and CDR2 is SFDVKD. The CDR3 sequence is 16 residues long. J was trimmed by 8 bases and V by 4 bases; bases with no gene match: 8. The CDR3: CATSDRTSGRAGTQYF. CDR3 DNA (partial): TGTGCCACCAGTGACCGTACTAGCGGGAGGGCCGGTACG.

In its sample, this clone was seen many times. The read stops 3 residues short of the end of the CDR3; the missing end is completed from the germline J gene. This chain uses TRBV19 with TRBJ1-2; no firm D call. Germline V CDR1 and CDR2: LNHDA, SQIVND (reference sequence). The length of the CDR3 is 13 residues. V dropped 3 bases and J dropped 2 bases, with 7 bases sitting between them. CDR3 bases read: TGTGCCAGTAGTATTTCGACAAACTATGGC. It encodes CASSISTNYG. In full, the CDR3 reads CASSISTNYGYTF.